The 23 T cell receptor beta chains in this list originate from one sample, sequenced in a study of identical twins. Each CDR3 protein gets one entry after TCRdb re-called the 5' RACE reads with MiXCR. The data hold a few hundred thousand distinct CDR3 sequences, with approximately 10% observed a single time. The same sample was also used in a study of yellow fever vaccine responses in identical twins.

Sequenced material: PBMCs. The receptors shown here come from a young woman in good health.

The sample holds a few counts of this clonotype. The chain carries TRBV20-1 and TRBJ2-5, with 7 bases fitting TRBD1. In germline, CDR1 is DFQATT, CDR2 SNEGSKA (reference sequence). J lost 5 bases, V lost 5 bases, and 11 bases had no gene match. The CDR3 sequence is 14 residues long. The CDR3 spells CSAAGQDLGETQYF. In nucleotides, the CDR3 is TGCAGTGCTGCAGGACAGGACCTGGGGGAGACCCAGTACTTC.

This clonotype has at least ten counts. The chain employs TRBV12-3 or TRBV12-4 and TRBJ2-3; the match to TRBD2 covers 13 bases. Trimming cost V 3 bases and J 6 bases; bases outside gene matches: 9. The length of the CDR3 is 17 residues. CDR3 in DNA: TGTGCCAGCAGTTTCCGGACTAGCGGGGGCCTCCCGGATACGCAGTATTTT. Translated: CASSFRTSGGLPDTQYF.

This clonotype was detected many times. The V and J genes are TRBV7-9 and TRBJ2-1; 8 bases line up with TRBD1. The germline V gene has CDR1 SEHNR and CDR2 FQNEAQ (reference sequence). Trimming took 5 bases from V and 7 from J; bases not matched to a gene: 7. The CDR3 is 14 amino acids. DNA for the CDR3: TGTGCCAGCAGCCCCCTGGACAGGGAGAATGAGCAGTTCTTC. Its protein is CASSPLDRENEQFF.

In this sample, this clonotype turned up many times. The CDR3 DNA reads as TGTGCCAGCAGCTTACTGGGGTCAGGAAACATTCAGTACTTC. Translated, it gives CASSLLGSGNIQYF. This chain connects TRBV7-2 to TRBJ2-4; D is undetermined. CDR1 is SGHTA and CDR2 is FQGNSA in the germline V gene. The CDR3 sequence is 14 residues long. V was cut by 2 bases and J by 6 bases, with 11 bases left in between. Full variable domain (missing parts from reference TRBV7-2 and TRBJ2-4): GAGVSQSPSNKVTEKGKDVELRCDPISGHTALYWYRQSLGQGLEFLIYFQGNSAPDKSGLPSDRFSAERTGGSVSTLTIQRTQQEDSAVYLCASSLLGSGNIQYFGAGTRLSVL.

The chain carries TRBV12-3 or TRBV12-4 and TRBJ1-1, with D possibly matching TRBD1 (5 bases). V was pared by 6 bases and J by 11 bases, with 13 bases between. CDR3 length: 11 amino acids. CDR3 in amino acids: CASRTGTAAFF. The CDR3 DNA sequence: TGTGCCAGCAGAACCGGGACTGCGGCTTTCTTT.

This sequence joins TRBV12-3 or TRBV12-4 and TRBJ1-5; TRBD1 matches at 12 bases. The V and J ends lost 6 bases and 7 bases, in that order; junction bases with no gene match: 4. The CDR3 covers 14 residues. The CDR3, as DNA: TGTGCCAGCAGCCGGGACAGGGGGCTGCAGCCCCAGCATTTT. Translated: CASSRDRGLQPQHF.

This clonotype was observed a handful of times. V gene TRBV10-3 combines with J gene TRBJ2-3; 7 bases are a match to TRBD2. The germline V gene has CDR1 ENHRY and CDR2 SYGVKD. V shed 6 bases and J 0 bases; nucleotides not matched to a gene: 6. This CDR3 region has 15 residues. The CDR3 is CAISSSGVSTDTQYF. DNA of the CDR3: TGTGCCATCAGCTCTAGCGGAGTTAGCACAGATACGCAGTATTTT.

This clonotype was observed a few times. The chain links TRBV7-3 to TRBJ2-1, with TRBD2 as a possible D gene (5 bases). Germline V gives CDR1 SGHTA, CDR2 FQGTGA. The CDR3 consists of 15 residues. V was trimmed by 5 bases and J by 7 bases, leaving 18 bases between them. The CDR3 DNA is TGTGCCAGCAGCCCGAACGCCGGGGAAAGTAATGAGCAGTTCTTC. Protein: CASSPNAGESNEQFF.

This clonotype occurred many times. The gene calls are TRBV7-2 and TRBJ2-3; D is undetermined. CDR3 size: 12 residues. Trimming took off 5 bases at V and 6 bases at J, with 9 bases between the two ends. The germline gives CDR1 SGHTA, CDR2 FQGNSA. CDR3 loop: CASSPLADTQYF. CDR3 nucleotides: TGTGCCAGCAGCCCTCTGGCGGATACGCAGTATTTT.

The chain is built from TRBV3-1 and TRBJ1-2; the match to TRBD1 covers 7 bases. Trimming removed 0 bases from V and 5 bases from J; junction bases left unmatched: 0. Germline CDR1 is LGHDT and CDR2 is YNNKEL (reference sequence). This CDR3 has 13 amino acids. This CDR3 reads CASSQDRGYGYTF. As DNA, the CDR3 is TGTGCCAGCAGCCAAGACAGGGGGTATGGCTACACCTTC.

A word on this clonotype: Just one base apart from a much larger clone, this may be a read error. The chain combines TRBV4-3 with TRBJ2-3; tentatively, D is TRBD1 or TRBD2 (5 bases each). The CDR3 has 16 residues. V lost 5 bases and J lost 6, with 21 bases in between. Germline V gene data show CDR1 as LGHNA and CDR2 as YSLEER. The CDR3 loop reads CASSNERDDIGDTQYF. CDR3 coding DNA: TGCGCCAGCAGCAACGAGAGGGACGATATCGGGGATACGCAGTATTTT.

Many counts were recorded for this clonotype. The rearrangement links TRBV27 to TRBJ2-7, with 13 bases matching TRBD2. V shed 2 bases and J 6 bases; nucleotides not matched to a gene: 4. Germline lookup yields CDR1 MNHEY and CDR2 SMNVEV (reference sequence). The CDR3 consists of 15 residues. Here the CDR3 reads CASSLRGLAGSEQYF. The CDR3 DNA is TGTGCCAGCAGTTTACGGGGACTAGCGGGAAGCGAGCAGTACTTC.

This clonotype was recorded many times. The chain couples TRBV7-8 to TRBJ2-5; D is perhaps TRBD2 (7 bases). CDR3 length: 14 residues. Germline V gives CDR1 SGHVS, CDR2 FQNEAQ. Trimming took off 6 bases at V and 5 bases at J, with 16 bases between the two ends. The CDR3 sequence: CASRSWGGGETQYF. DNA for the CDR3: TGTGCCAGCAGATCATGGGGAGGGGGTGAGACCCAGTACTTC.

The chain is built from TRBV6-6 and TRBJ2-3; no definite D call. Germline loops: CDR1 MNHNY, CDR2 SVGAGI (reference sequence). V was cut by 5 bases and J by 6 bases, with 6 bases left in between. The CDR3 is 11 amino acids. CDR3 DNA sequence: TGTGCCAGCAGTACACAGGATACGCAGTATTTT. This sequence encodes CASSTQDTQYF.

The chain joins TRBV5-1 to TRBJ2-6; D gene uncertain. The germline V gene has CDR1 SGHRS and CDR2 YFSETQ. Trimming removed 3 bases from V and 1 base from J, with 8 bases in between. This CDR3 region has 15 residues. The CDR3 is CASSWSSSGANVLTF. CDR3 in DNA: TGCGCCAGCAGCTGGAGTAGTTCTGGGGCCAACGTCCTGACTTTC.

This clonotype was counted ten times or more. V usage is TRBV20-1 and J usage is TRBJ2-1, with D hard to call. V lost 3 bases, J lost 4 bases, and 19 bases lay in between. This CDR3 has 16 amino acids. The germline V gene encodes CDR1 DFQATT and CDR2 SNEGSKA (reference sequence). For the CDR3, the DNA is TGCAGTGCTAGGCCGGCGTGGGGAACCACTTACAATGAGCAGTTCTTC. It codes for CSARPAWGTTYNEQFF.

The sample holds many counts of this clonotype. The V call is TRBV5-1, the J call TRBJ2-5; TRBD2 matches 7 bases. The V gene end was trimmed by 1 base and the J gene end by 3 bases; junction bases not matched to a gene: 3. The CDR3 extends over 14 amino acids. Germline V gene lookup returns CDR1 SGHRS and CDR2 YFSETQ. The CDR3 DNA follows: TGCGCCAGCAGCTTGACGCTAGCGGAAGAGACCCAGTACTTC. It translates to CASSLTLAEETQYF.

This clonotype was detected many times. The V and J genes are TRBV7-8 and TRBJ2-3, with TRBD2 matching over 8 bases. Per germline, CDR1 SGHVS and CDR2 FQNEAQ. CDR3 length: 13 amino acids. Trimming at V came to 1 base and at J to 7 bases, leaving 1 base not matched to a gene. In nucleotides, the CDR3 is TGTGCCAGCAGCTTAGATAGCGGGAATACGCAGTATTTT. This translates into CASSLDSGNTQYF.

The J gene is TRBJ2-7, the V gene TRBV10-2; 8 bases match TRBD1. The CDR3 totals 13 residues. With V trimmed by 6 bases and J by 2 bases, 3 bases remained unmatched. The germline V gene has CDR1 WSHSY and CDR2 SAAADI. Here the CDR3 reads CASRGDRTYEQYF. In nucleotides, the CDR3 is TGCGCCAGCAGGGGGGACAGGACCTACGAGCAGTACTTC.

A few counts support this clonotype. The rearrangement joins TRBV6-5 to TRBJ2-2; 9 nucleotides align to TRBD1. V shed 2 bases and J 3 bases; nucleotides not matched to a gene: 1. The length of the CDR3 is 15 residues. CDR1 is MNHEY, CDR2 SVGAGI, per germline. The CDR3 loop is CASSYRDRDTGELFF. CDR3 bases: TGTGCCAGCAGTTACCGGGACAGGGACACCGGGGAGCTGTTTTTT.

The table lists this clonotype with many counts. This chain uses TRBV4-3 with TRBJ2-2; 7 bases map to TRBD2. The CDR3 spans 15 residues. Germline loops: CDR1 LGHNA, CDR2 YSLEER. V gave up 4 bases and J gave up 4 bases; unmatched junction bases: 6. The CDR3 coding sequence is TGCGCCAGCAGCCCAGGACTAGGGGCCACCGGGGAGCTGTTTTTT. It is translated as CASSPGLGATGELFF.

This sequence joins TRBV4-3 and TRBJ2-7; D gene uncertain. V was trimmed by 0 bases and J by 2 bases, leaving 11 bases between them. Per germline, CDR1 LGHNA and CDR2 YSLEER. The CDR3 sequence is 15 residues long. The CDR3 DNA follows: TGCGCCAGCAGCCAAGAGGCGGCGGACCCCTACGAGCAGTACTTC. This encodes CASSQEAADPYEQYF.

This clonotype showed up just a few times. The chain joins TRBV12-3 or TRBV12-4 to TRBJ1-2; 9 bases map to TRBD1. With 7 bases clipped from V and 7 bases from J, the junction kept 7 bases outside the gene matches. The CDR3 has 13 residues. CDR3 in amino acids: CASTQQGAGGYTF. CDR3 DNA: TGTGCCAGCACCCAACAGGGGGCGGGTGGCTACACCTTC.